These 25 T cell receptor beta chains were sequenced from one sample in a study of cytomegalovirus exposure and HLA in healthy donors. Both 60 Vbeta primers and 13 Jbeta primers went into the PCR. Clones were read by immunoSEQ multiplex PCR, and TCRdb kept only the in-frame ones, dropping some. This table has 95,000 to 150,000 clones, approximately 75% appearing once. The source material was PBMCs. These receptors all come from a woman in her forties or fifties in good health and CMV-seronegative.

A few counts support this clone. J is TRBJ1-6 and V is TRBV30, with D unresolved. CDR3 length equals 15 residues. The V end was cut by 2 bases, the J end by 14 bases, with 22 bases between. The germline gives CDR1 GTSNPN, CDR2 SVGIG (reference sequence). The CDR3 DNA reads as TGTGCCTGGAGTAGGCAGCGGCCCTCCGCTGGTTCCCTCCACTTT. This codes for CAWSRQRPSAGSLHF.

The rearrangement links TRBV30 to TRBJ2-1; TRBD2 is a possible D gene (5 bases). CDR1 and CDR2 from the germline V gene are GTSNPN and SVGIG (reference sequence). This CDR3 spans 15 amino acids. Trimming removed 0 bases at V and 5 bases at J, with 14 bases between. The CDR3 nucleotides are TGTGCCTGGAGTGTACTCGGCCCGAGGGACAATGAGCAGTTCTTC. Translating gives CAWSVLGPRDNEQFF.

This chain links TRBV11-3 with TRBJ2-7, with D perhaps matching TRBD1 (6 bases). The CDR3 is made up of 12 amino acids. Germline loops: CDR1 SGHNT, CDR2 YENEEA. Trimming took off 5 bases at V and 3 bases at J, with 8 bases between the two ends. CDR3 loop: CASSRGGYEQYF. For the CDR3, the DNA is TGTGCCAGCAGCAGAGGGGGCTACGAGCAGTACTTC.

This rearrangement joins TRBV7-9 to TRBJ1-4; 9 bases line up with TRBD1. The germline V gene encodes CDR1 SEHNR and CDR2 FQNEAQ (reference sequence). CDR3 size: 17 residues. Trimming cost V 5 bases and J 5 bases; bases outside gene matches: 12. CDR3 bases: TGTGCCAGCAGCCCCGGGACAGGGATTCCTATAAATGAAAAACTGTTTTTT. Protein product: CASSPGTGIPINEKLFF.

This clone was detected only once. A read error may produce the germline difference seen at one junction end. The chain joins TRBV7-9 to TRBJ1-4; D is uncertain. The CDR3 spans 13 residues. Looked up from germline, CDR1 is SEHNR and CDR2 is FQNEAQ (reference sequence). The CDR3 loop is CSSSLGTYEKLFF. The CDR3 nucleotides are TGTTCCAGCAGCTTAGGAACTTATGAAAAACTGTTTTTT.

There are a few counts of this clone. The chain recombines TRBV7-2 with TRBJ1-1; D is uncertain. This CDR3 spans 14 amino acids. CDR1 and CDR2 from the germline V gene are SGHTA and FQGNSA. V lost 1 base, J lost 5 bases, and 11 bases lay in between. For the CDR3, the DNA is TGTGCCAGCAGCTTAGACTACGGGAAGACTGAAGCTTTCTTT. Its translation: CASSLDYGKTEAFF.

This rearrangement joins TRBV18 to TRBJ1-2, with a weak D call TRBD1 (6 bases). This CDR3 has 13 amino acids. The germline gives CDR1 KGHSH, CDR2 LQKENI. The ends were cut back, 3 bases at V and 8 bases at J, with 13 bases in the middle. CDR3 in amino acids: CASSPEGVGGYTF. In nucleotides, the CDR3 is TGTGCCAGCTCACCCGAGGGGGTAGGCGGCTACACCTTC.

This sequence joins TRBV27 and TRBJ1-1; tentative D call: TRBD1 (6 bases). The V end was cut by 6 bases, the J end by 2 bases, with 19 bases between. The germline CDR1 and CDR2 sequences are MNHEY and SMNVEV (reference sequence). The CDR3 spans 16 residues. CDR3 sequence (DNA): TGTGCCAGCAGCTCCCGACAGGCCGATAGAAACACTGAAGCTTTCTTT. Amino acids: CASSSRQADRNTEAFF.

The chain carries TRBV27 and TRBJ2-6; perhaps TRBD1 as D (5 bases). Trimming pared 3 bases from V and 2 bases from J, leaving 8 bases between. Per germline, CDR1 MNHEY and CDR2 SMNVEV (reference sequence). CDR3 length equals 15 residues. For the CDR3, the DNA is TGTGCCAGCAGTTTTGTAGGGGCTGGGGCCAACGTCCTGACTTTC. Translated, it gives CASSFVGAGANVLTF.

This clone has just a few counts. J is TRBJ1-2 and V is TRBV25-1; 8 nucleotides line up with TRBD1. Germline V gives CDR1 MGHDK, CDR2 SYGVNS. The V and J ends lost 6 bases and 5 bases, in that order; junction bases with no gene match: 5. The CDR3 covers 13 residues. The CDR3 DNA sequence: TGTGCCAGCAGGGGGGACAGGTCATATGGCTACACCTTC. Translating gives CASRGDRSYGYTF.

The J gene is TRBJ2-2, the V gene TRBV19; 8 positions agree with TRBD1. Germline V gives CDR1 LNHDA, CDR2 SQIVND (reference sequence). The CDR3 runs to 14 residues. V gave up 4 bases and J gave up 8 bases; unmatched junction bases: 6. This CDR3 reads CASSTQGAQGELFF. CDR3 DNA: TGTGCCAGTAGTACCCAGGGGGCGCAAGGGGAGCTGTTTTTT.

V and J are TRBV18 and TRBJ2-5; 7 nucleotides match TRBD1. J lost 2 bases, V lost 8 bases, and 5 bases had no gene match. The germline gives CDR1 KGHSH, CDR2 LQKENI. CDR3 length: 13 residues. CDR3 nucleotides: TGTGCCAGCCGGGGACAGTTTCAAGAGACCCAGTACTTC. Protein: CASRGQFQETQYF.

The J gene is TRBJ2-7, the V gene TRBV4-2, with 14 bases fitting TRBD2. Germline V gene lookup returns CDR1 LGHNA and CDR2 YNFKEQ. After removal of 1 base from V and 7 bases from J, the junction contained 6 bases not matched to a gene. The CDR3 contains 16 residues. As DNA, the CDR3 is TGTGCCAGCAGCCAAGGTGTCGGACTAGCGGGAGGTGAGCAGTACTTC. Its protein product is CASSQGVGLAGGEQYF.

The chain is built from TRBV28 and TRBJ1-2; possible D gene TRBD1, 6 bases. Deletions cut 2 bases from V and 8 bases from J, with 12 bases between. CDR3 length: 13 amino acids. Germline V gene data show CDR1 as MDHEN and CDR2 as SYDVKM. Written as DNA, the CDR3 is TGTGCCAGCAGTTTAGGACAGCCGGGAGGCTACACCTTC. It yields the protein CASSLGQPGGYTF.

This sequence joins TRBV6-1 and TRBJ1-1, with D unresolved. There are 14 residues in the CDR3. Trimming took 1 base from V and 5 from J, leaving 11 bases between them. Germline V CDR1 and CDR2: MNHNS, SASEGT. This chain's CDR3 is CASSEEFWPTEAFF. The CDR3 DNA reads as TGTGCCAGCAGTGAAGAATTCTGGCCGACTGAAGCTTTCTTT.

A single count supports this clone. The V and J genes are TRBV28 and TRBJ1-2; D might be TRBD1 (5 bases). Per the germline V gene, CDR1 is MDHEN and CDR2 is SYDVKM. The germline V and J ends were trimmed by 5 bases and 4 bases, with 20 bases remaining between them. The CDR3 length is 16 residues. The CDR3 DNA reads as TGTGCCAGCAGTCCGCGGACGGGGGAAAGGGGCTATGGCTACACCTTC. This encodes CASSPRTGERGYGYTF.

The chain recombines TRBV7-2 with TRBJ1-3; D unresolved. The CDR3 has 16 amino acids. V was trimmed by 0 bases and J by 0 bases, leaving 9 bases between them. The V gene's germline CDR1 is SGHTA and CDR2 FQGNSA. CDR3 sequence: CASSLADGDSGNTIYF. CDR3 coding DNA: TGTGCCAGCAGCTTAGCGGACGGGGACTCTGGAAACACCATATATTTT.

This clone occurred a few times. This chain connects TRBV28 to TRBJ2-7; TRBD2 agrees at 7 bases. Unmatched junction bases numbered 15, after V lost 6 bases and J lost 7 bases. Germline-derived CDR1 and CDR2 are MDHEN and SYDVKM. This CDR3 contains 15 residues. CDR3: CASSRVTTGGSEQYF. DNA for the CDR3: TGTGCCAGCAGCCGAGTGACAACAGGCGGGAGTGAGCAGTACTTC.

The chain couples TRBV27 to TRBJ2-2; 9 positions agree with TRBD1. Germline CDR1 reads MNHEY; CDR2 reads SMNVEV (reference sequence). V shed 8 bases, J shed 5 bases, and the junction held 9 bases outside the gene matches. This CDR3 is built from 15 residues. The CDR3 spells CASGEEDRGTGELFF. The CDR3 DNA sequence: TGTGCCAGCGGGGAAGAGGACAGGGGTACCGGGGAGCTGTTTTTT.

The chain is built from TRBV30 and TRBJ2-7; TRBD2 matches 10 bases. The V segment lost 1 base and the J segment 6 bases; nucleotides outside the gene matches: 3. Germline CDR1 reads GTSNPN; CDR2 reads SVGIG (reference sequence). The CDR3 is made up of 13 amino acids. The CDR3 here is CAWSEGLAFEQYF. The CDR3 nucleotides read TGTGCCTGGAGTGAGGGACTAGCGTTCGAGCAGTACTTC.

The V call is TRBV6-4, the J call TRBJ1-1, with a possible D match to TRBD1 (5 bases). Looked up from germline, CDR1 is MRHNA and CDR2 is SNTAGT. Deletions cut 0 bases from V and 0 bases from J, with 8 bases between. The CDR3 loop spans 15 amino acids. In DNA, the CDR3 is TGTGCCAGCAGTGACTCGGCAGGGTTGAACACTGAAGCTTTCTTT. Translated: CASSDSAGLNTEAFF.

This chain links TRBV11-1 with TRBJ2-2, with 8 bases lining up with TRBD2. This CDR3 has 15 amino acids. Germline assignment: CDR1 SGHAT and CDR2 FQDESV (reference sequence). V shed 5 bases, J shed 6 bases, and the junction held 8 bases outside the gene matches. The CDR3 sequence: CASSPRGLVPGELFF. Here the CDR3 DNA reads TGTGCCAGCAGCCCGCGGGGACTAGTCCCCGGGGAGCTGTTTTTT. Filled out from reference TRBV11-1 and TRBJ2-2, the complete variable domain reads EAEVAQSPRYKITEKSQAVAFWCDPISGHATLYWYRQILGQGPELLVQFQDESVVDDSQLPKDRFSAERLKGVDSTLKIQPAELGDSAMYLCASSPRGLVPGELFFGEGSRLTVL.

The J gene is TRBJ2-1, the V gene TRBV4-2; TRBD2 matches at 7 bases. V was pared by 0 bases and J by 13 bases, with 12 bases of the junction left unmatched. The CDR3 has 15 residues. CDR1 is LGHNA and CDR2 is YNFKEQ in the germline V gene. DNA for the CDR3: TGTGCCAGCAGCCAAGATTTAACTAGCGATTTCTCTCAGTTCTTC. Translating it yields CASSQDLTSDFSQFF.

A few counts support this clone. The chain couples TRBV28 to TRBJ2-3; TRBD2 matches 8 bases. The CDR3 has 16 amino acids. Germline CDR1 MDHEN, CDR2 SYDVKM. V shed 7 bases, J shed 1 base, and the junction held 10 bases outside the gene matches. CDR3 region: CASITPGGGGTDTQYF. The CDR3, as DNA: TGTGCCAGCATCACCCCGGGGGGGGGCGGCACAGATACGCAGTATTTT.

V gene TRBV4-3 combines with J gene TRBJ1-3, with 9 nucleotides matching TRBD1. Germline CDR1 reads LGHNA; CDR2 reads YSLEER. J lost 4 bases, V lost 0 bases, and 4 bases had no gene match. The CDR3 totals 16 residues. The CDR3 loop reads CASSQDDRGSGNTIYF. For the CDR3, the DNA is TGCGCCAGCAGCCAAGATGACAGGGGGAGCGGAAACACCATATATTTT.